This TCR beta chain originates from a study of T-cell memory formation after mild COVID-19. Regarding the study as a whole: Pre-infection memory showed some responding clones, and this suggested that cross-reactive memory joined. CD8+ contracting clones occupied EMRA, while CD4+ ones occupied mainly CM and EM. Among clones contracting day 15 to 85, CD4/CD8 was balanced, whereas later expanders leaned CD4+.

This clonotype was found a few times. Its antigen is undetermined. The CDR3 runs to 15 residues. Germline assignment: CDR1 LNHNV and CDR2 YYDKDF (reference sequence). V shed 0 bases, J shed 6 bases, and the junction held 5 bases outside the gene matches. Libraries for TCRalpha and TCRbeta carried sample barcodes and unique molecular identifiers via 5'RACE. TCRdb re-called the 5' RACE reads with MiXCR, one entry per CDR3 protein. This repertoire shows about 320,000 distinct CDR3 sequences, roughly an eighth found once; its top ten account for 21%. This clonotype was obtained from a man aged 18 to 30 who had mild COVID-19 (a few samples of this study predate the infection). Cell type and time point are not known. The chain has TRBV15 and TRBJ1-2, with 9 nucleotides matching TRBD1. The sequencing sample was made of PBMCs or a T cell subset sorted from them (not recorded which). CDR3 in DNA: TGTGCCACCAGCAGAGAGAGGTGGACAGGGGATGGCTACACCTTC. This encodes CATSRERWTGDGYTF.